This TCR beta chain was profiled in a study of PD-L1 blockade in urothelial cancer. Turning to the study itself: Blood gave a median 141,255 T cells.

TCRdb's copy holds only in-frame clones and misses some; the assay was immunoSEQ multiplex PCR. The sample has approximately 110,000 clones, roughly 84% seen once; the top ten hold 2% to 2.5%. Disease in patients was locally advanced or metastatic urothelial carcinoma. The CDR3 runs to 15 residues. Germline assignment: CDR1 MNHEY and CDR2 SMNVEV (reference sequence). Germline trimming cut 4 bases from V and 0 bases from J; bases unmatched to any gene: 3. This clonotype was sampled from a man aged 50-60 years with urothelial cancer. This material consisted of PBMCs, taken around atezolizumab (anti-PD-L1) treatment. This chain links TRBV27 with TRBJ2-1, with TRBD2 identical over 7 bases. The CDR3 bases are TGTGCCAGCAGTTCAGGCGGGAGCTCCTACAATGAGCAGTTCTTC. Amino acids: CASSSGGSSYNEQFF.